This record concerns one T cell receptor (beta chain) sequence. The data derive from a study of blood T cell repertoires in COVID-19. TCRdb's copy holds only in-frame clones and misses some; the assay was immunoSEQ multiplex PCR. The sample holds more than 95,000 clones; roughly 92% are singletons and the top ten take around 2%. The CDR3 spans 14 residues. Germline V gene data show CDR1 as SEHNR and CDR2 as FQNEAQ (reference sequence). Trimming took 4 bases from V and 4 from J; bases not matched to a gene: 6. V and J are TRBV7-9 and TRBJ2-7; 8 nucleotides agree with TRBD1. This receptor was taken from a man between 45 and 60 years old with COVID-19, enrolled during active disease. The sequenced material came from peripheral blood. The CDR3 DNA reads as TGTGCCAGCAGCTCTGGACAGGGCAGGTACGAGCAGTACTTC. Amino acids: CASSSGQGRYEQYF.